This T cell receptor (beta chain) was captured by sequencing in a study of blood T cell repertoires in COVID-19. CDR3 size: 12 residues. Trimming stripped 6 bases from V and 5 bases from J, with 9 bases between. Germline CDR1 and CDR2: LNHDA and SQIVND (reference sequence). Profiling relied on immunoSEQ multiplex PCR, and the TCRdb table lists in-frame clones only, not all of them. The data show hundreds of thousands of clones, around 78% seen once. The specimen sequenced was peripheral blood. This chain uses TRBV19 with TRBJ2-3; D perhaps matches TRBD2 (5 bases). This TCR was recovered from a woman between 65 and 79 years old with active or convalescent COVID-19. For the CDR3, the DNA is TGTGCCAGTAGCCCTACTAGAGATACGCAGTATTTT. This codes for CASSPTRDTQYF.